This is a list of T cell receptor beta chains from one sample in a study of blood T cell repertoires in COVID-19. Clones were sequenced by immunoSEQ multiplex PCR, and TCRdb holds only the in-frame ones, with some missing. The sample carries 80,000 to 90,000 clones, over 75% recorded once. Sequencing was done on a sample of peripheral blood. The receptors come from a woman between 65 and 79 years old with acute or convalescent COVID-19. Both conserved end residues are part of each CDR3. A D gene is named only where the DNA matches it firmly.

length,V,J,D,CDR3
15,TRBV28,TRBJ2-5,TRBD2,CASSSFSGGQETQYF
13,TRBV10-3,TRBJ1-2,TRBD1,CAIRKTGRDGYTF
16,TRBV9,TRBJ1-3,NA,CASSVGGDYSGNTIYF
13,TRBV29-1,TRBJ2-7,NA,CSVLGEDGYEQYF
15,TRBV28,TRBJ2-6,TRBD1,CASSPGDREYNVLTF
14,TRBV5-1,TRBJ1-6,NA,CASSRGLGDSPLHF
15,TRBV19,TRBJ2-2,NA,CASSTQGLRAGELFF
13,TRBV29-1,TRBJ2-7,NA,CSVFPGLSDEQYF
16,TRBV4-1,TRBJ2-7,TRBD1,CARYKTPGRGRREQYF
13,TRBV30,TRBJ1-1,TRBD1,CACYLTGETEAFF
13,TRBV3-1/TRBV3-2,TRBJ2-1,NA,CASSSLGGKEQFF
12,TRBV6-5,TRBJ2-7,NA,CASAIGPLEQYF
17,TRBV5-1,TRBJ1-5,NA,CASSPYPQMGANQPQHF
13,TRBV2,TRBJ1-4,NA,CASTRSEGEKLFF
14,TRBV28,TRBJ1-2,TRBD1,CASRVVTGGRGYTF
17,TRBV5-4,TRBJ2-6,TRBD1,CASSLDRGLTGANVLTF
13,TRBV18,TRBJ1-3,NA,CASSPPAGNTIYF
18,TRBV19,TRBJ1-6,TRBD1,CASRSGQGTGKPYSPLHF
14,TRBV6-4,TRBJ1-2,TRBD1,CASSSGTGHYGYTF
14,TRBV28,TRBJ1-2,NA,CASSPPDAGYGYTF
15,TRBV6-5,TRBJ2-3,NA,CASSPQGFTTDTQYF
15,TRBV4-1,TRBJ2-7,NA,CASSQARTAFYEQYF
13,TRBV12-3/TRBV12-4,TRBJ2-5,TRBD2,CATRRGKDETQYF
14,TRBV4-1,TRBJ2-4,NA,CASSLGTLHGIQYF
14,TRBV7-3,TRBJ1-6,NA,CASSLIGGGSPLHF
13,TRBV7-3,TRBJ1-6,NA,CASSLIINSPLHF
12,TRBV6-2/TRBV6-3,TRBJ2-1,NA,CASSPQYNEQFF
13,TRBV30,TRBJ2-1,NA,CAWSAGAANEQFF
15,TRBV6-1,TRBJ1-3,NA,CASSERQSSGNTIYF
14,TRBV6-5,TRBJ1-2,TRBD1,CASEDTGGAGGYTF
13,TRBV11-1,TRBJ2-2,NA,CASSATETGELFF
12,TRBV12-3/TRBV12-4,TRBJ1-1,NA,CASSPGDTEAFF
15,TRBV6-1,TRBJ1-4,NA,CASSELVAVNEKLFF
15,TRBV2,TRBJ2-3,TRBD2,CASSELAGGIDTQYF
16,TRBV5-1,TRBJ2-3,TRBD2,CASSSARAGGPDTQYF
16,TRBV6-1,TRBJ2-1,TRBD2,CASSGRDGGTYNEQFF
19,TRBV14,TRBJ1-3,NA,CASSHTGLFSYLSGNTIYF
12,TRBV19,TRBJ1-1,NA,CASSFVNTEAFF
13,TRBV19,TRBJ1-6,NA,CASTLVDGSPLHF
13,TRBV6-1,TRBJ1-5,NA,CASSESGGWPQHF
14,TRBV5-1,TRBJ2-5,TRBD2,CASSLLAGEETQYF
18,TRBV18,TRBJ2-2,NA,CASSPLLVKRANTGELFF
18,TRBV7-2,TRBJ2-1,TRBD2,CASSAQGLAGGLYNEQFF
14,TRBV11-3,TRBJ2-3,NA,CASSDSRGTDTQYF
13,TRBV12-3/TRBV12-4,TRBJ1-5,NA,CASSFGGERPQHF
17,TRBV5-1,TRBJ2-2,NA,CASSITPGGGPAGELFF
12,TRBV7-9,TRBJ2-1,NA,CASSLFLSSQFF
14,TRBV19,TRBJ2-3,TRBD2,CASSMGGAGGTQYF
16,TRBV7-7,TRBJ2-3,TRBD2,CASSPGLAGLTDTQYF
12,TRBV5-5,TRBJ1-1,NA,CASSREAFEAFF
16,TRBV30,TRBJ1-2,TRBD1,CAWSVVLFWDSYGYTF
15,TRBV19,TRBJ2-4,NA,CASRSSGIAKNIQYF
17,TRBV3-1/TRBV3-2,TRBJ2-1,TRBD2,CASSHLSQLAGGNEQFF
16,TRBV24-1,TRBJ2-1,TRBD1,CATSEPTGDSYNEQFF
13,TRBV20-1,TRBJ1-2,NA,CSASVTANYGYTF
14,TRBV7-9,TRBJ1-4,NA,CASSKGAGEEKLFF
15,TRBV30,TRBJ1-1,NA,CAWSYSLFGSTEAFF
15,TRBV5-1,TRBJ1-2,TRBD1,CASSLAGTGLYGYTF
16,TRBV7-9,TRBJ2-1,NA,CASSYPLVGGDNEQFF